Included here is one T cell receptor beta chain sequence, with context. Sequencing was performed with immunoSEQ multiplex PCR; in TCRdb, only in-frame clones are kept and a portion is missing. The sample holds about 92,000 clones, roughly 78% seen once. The data are from a study of control samples from healthy donors and cancer patients. Germline V CDR1 and CDR2: SGHAT, FQDESV (reference sequence). J was trimmed by 6 bases and V by 1 base; bases with no gene match: 2. The CDR3 is 15 amino acids. The chain combines TRBV11-1 with TRBJ2-1; 11 bases align to TRBD2. Sequencing input: blood. The TCR comes from a woman aged 60-75 years in good health. The CDR3 sequence is CASSLVTSGANEQFF. The CDR3 DNA reads as TGTGCCAGCAGCTTAGTGACTAGCGGGGCCAATGAGCAGTTCTTC.